This T cell receptor beta chain was observed in a study of T cells in Graves' hyperthyroidism and ophthalmopathy. Clinicians diagnosed patients from clinical symptoms, serum thyroxine and TRAb, thyroid ultrasound and orbital computed tomography. Germline V gives CDR1 SGHTA, CDR2 FQGNSA. The V end was cut by 1 base, the J end by 0 bases, with 7 bases between. The CDR3 contains 16 residues. This clonotype was detected many times. From RNA transcripts, TCR beta CDR3 regions were amplified. HTBI primers were employed in a first-round RT-PCR of the TCR CDR3. TCRdb recomputed calls from the multiplex PCR reads with MiXCR, one row per CDR3 protein. Among about 350,000 distinct CDR3 sequences listed, roughly 13% were seen once.

The clonotype originates from a woman in her twenties or thirties with Graves' hyperthyroidism. The V gene is TRBV7-2, the J gene TRBJ1-6; maybe TRBD1 (5 bases). The sequenced sample consisted of blood. For the CDR3, the DNA is TGTGCCAGCAGCTTAGGTGACAGCTCCTATAATTCACCCCTCCACTTT. Its translation: CASSLGDSSYNSPLHF.